The clone carrying this T cell receptor (beta chain) was counted a few times. The data stem from a study of cytomegalovirus exposure and HLA in healthy donors. Method: immunoSEQ multiplex PCR; TCRdb's copy keeps in-frame clones and lacks some. The sample lists 150,000 to 200,000 clones, just under 85% occurring once. The CDR3 is made up of 14 amino acids. From germline, CDR1 is LGHNT and CDR2 FRNRAP. V lost 6 bases, J lost 2 bases, and 14 bases lay in between. This chain connects TRBV12-5 to TRBJ2-7; D perhaps matches TRBD1 (6 bases). Material for sequencing was PBMCs. The source is a man in his thirties or forties in good health and CMV-seropositive. DNA for the CDR3: TGTGCTAGTGGCCGTCTGGGGGCAACCTACGAGCAGTACTTC. Translated: CASGRLGATYEQYF. Variable domain in full (rest from reference TRBV12-5 and TRBJ2-7): DARVTQTPRHKVTEMGQEVTMRCQPILGHNTVFWYRQTMMQGLELLAYFRNRAPLDDSGMPKDRFSAEMPDATLATLKIQPSEPRDSAVYFCASGRLGATYEQYFGPGTRLTVT.